This T cell receptor (beta chain) originates from a study of blood T cell repertoires in COVID-19 (TCRdb year 2020). About the full investigation: Samples covering the acute and convalescent phases of COVID-19 were provided by collaborators in the United States, Italy and Spain. Where HLA class I and class II types were available, the types were taken from metadata supplied by the sample provider, not from assay-based typing. A de-identified subject ID, COVID-19 status, age in years and sex were almost always included in the sample metadata. The repertoires were released in a freely available public database intended as a resource for research on the immune response to SARS-CoV-2. The prospective study material was composed of cDNA or gDNA derived from T cells, B-cell-depleted T cells, or PBMCs. Samples were obtained from the ongoing ImmuneRACE study (first 160 participants) and from 950 to 1,500 subjects provided by 6 global collaborators. The dataset comprised deeply sampled blood TCRbeta repertoires from subjects exposed to, actively infected with, or recovered from COVID-19.

What the work shows at the level of the full study, not this receptor alone: The amount of clinical and demographic metadata varied by source and participant and was provided uncurated.

From the germline V gene, CDR1 is LGHNA and CDR2 is YSLEER. The junction shows trimming of 7 bases on V and 0 bases on J, plus 9 bases between the germline ends. The CDR3 covers 13 residues, taking in both the cysteine and the phenylalanine. Only the CDR3 DNA stays, 39 bases, in frame from base 1. Whole blood was collected in K2EDTA tubes by collaborating institutions according to the institutions' own protocols. For TCRbeta analysis, collaborators shipped samples in one of three forms: frozen whole blood, isolated PBMCs, or DNA extracted from either of those sample types. This clone was recorded only once. This receptor's antigen is unknown. Base quality data are lacking; no much larger clone is found one base away. TCRbeta CDR3 regions were amplified from genomic DNA by means of the immunoSEQ Assay, a bias-controlled multiplex PCR. The authors processed their data as follows. The number of nucleated cells in each sample was estimated from the amplification of reference gene primers within the assay. Sequence reads were collapsed and filtered to measure the absolute abundance of every unique TCRbeta CDR3 rearrangement. For each sample, productive Simpson clonality was calculated by taking the square root of Simpson's diversity index across productive rearrangements. The clones in this table, taken by TCRdb from immuneACCESS, are in-frame only. Not every clone is retained; where verified, under half of the shortfall comes from an unresolved V gene, and the cause of the rest is unknown. That table supplies the V and J calls and clone size; D and trimming were determined from the DNA. This sample gives 340,000 or so clones in total; over 75% of them show up just once. Of the sample, 1% falls within the top ten clones.

Recombination joined TRBV4-3 with TRBJ1-1, with no confidently assigned D gene. This clonotype was sampled from a man in his fifties or sixties with active or convalescent COVID-19. The specimen was peripheral blood. Here the CDR3 is given as CASTRDMNTEAFF. The nucleotide sequence is given as TGCGCCAGCACGCGGGATATGAACACTGAAGCTTTCTTT.